This TCR beta chain comes out of a study of control samples from healthy donors and cancer patients. Method: immunoSEQ multiplex PCR; TCRdb's copy keeps in-frame clones and lacks some. Among over 100,000 clones, 75% to 95% were seen once, and the ten largest hold 2.5%. V shed 6 bases and J shed 3 bases, with 15 bases lying between them. This CDR3 is built from 14 residues. CDR1 and CDR2 (germline): LNHDA, SQIVND (reference sequence). The clonotype comes from a man in his forties in good health. The rearrangement joins TRBV19 to TRBJ2-7, with D perhaps matching TRBD1 or TRBD2 (5 bases each). The sequenced material came from blood. The CDR3 nucleotides read TGTGCCAGTAGCCCTTTCGGGACGATCTACGAGCAGTACTTC. The encoded protein is CASSPFGTIYEQYF.